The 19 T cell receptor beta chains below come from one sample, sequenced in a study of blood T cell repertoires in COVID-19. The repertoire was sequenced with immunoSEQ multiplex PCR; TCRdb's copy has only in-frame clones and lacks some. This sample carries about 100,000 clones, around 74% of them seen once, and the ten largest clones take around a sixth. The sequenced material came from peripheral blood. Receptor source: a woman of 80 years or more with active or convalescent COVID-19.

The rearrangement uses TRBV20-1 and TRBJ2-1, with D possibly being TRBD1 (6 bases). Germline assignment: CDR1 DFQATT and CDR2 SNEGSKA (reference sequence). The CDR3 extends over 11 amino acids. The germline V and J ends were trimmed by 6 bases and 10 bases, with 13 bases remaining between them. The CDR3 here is CSARGHPEQFF. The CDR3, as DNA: TGCAGTGCCAGGGGACACCCCGAGCAGTTCTTC.

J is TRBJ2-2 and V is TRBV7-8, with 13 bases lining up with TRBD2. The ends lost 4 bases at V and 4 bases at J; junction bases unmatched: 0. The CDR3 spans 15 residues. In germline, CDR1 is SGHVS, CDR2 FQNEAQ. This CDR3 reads CASSWTSGSTGELFF. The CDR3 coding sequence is TGTGCCAGCAGCTGGACTAGCGGGAGCACCGGGGAGCTGTTTTTT.

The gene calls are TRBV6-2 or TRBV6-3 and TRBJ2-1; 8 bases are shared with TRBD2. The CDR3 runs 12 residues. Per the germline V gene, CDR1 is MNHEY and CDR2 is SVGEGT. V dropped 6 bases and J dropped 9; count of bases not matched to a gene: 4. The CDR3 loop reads CASSQREGEQFF. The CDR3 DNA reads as TGTGCCAGCAGCCAACGGGAGGGTGAGCAGTTCTTC.

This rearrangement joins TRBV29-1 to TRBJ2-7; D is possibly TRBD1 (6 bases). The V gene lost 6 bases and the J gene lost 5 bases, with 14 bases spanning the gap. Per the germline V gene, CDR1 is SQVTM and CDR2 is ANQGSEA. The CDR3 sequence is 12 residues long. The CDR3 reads CSVTQGSHEQYF. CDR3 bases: TGCAGCGTGACACAGGGCTCGCACGAGCAGTACTTC.

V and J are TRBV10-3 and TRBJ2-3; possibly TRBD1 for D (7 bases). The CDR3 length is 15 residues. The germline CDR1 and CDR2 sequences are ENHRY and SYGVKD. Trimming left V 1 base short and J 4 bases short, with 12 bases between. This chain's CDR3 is CAISEFTRGADTQYF. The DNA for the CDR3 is TGTGCCATCAGTGAGTTCACCAGGGGGGCAGATACGCAGTATTTT.

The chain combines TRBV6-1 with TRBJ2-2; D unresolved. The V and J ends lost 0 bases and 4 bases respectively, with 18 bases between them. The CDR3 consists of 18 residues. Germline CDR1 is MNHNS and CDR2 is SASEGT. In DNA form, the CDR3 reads TGTGCCAGCAGTGAAGCCTACCAGACTCCTTCGGGCACCGGGGAGCTGTTTTTT. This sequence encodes CASSEAYQTPSGTGELFF.

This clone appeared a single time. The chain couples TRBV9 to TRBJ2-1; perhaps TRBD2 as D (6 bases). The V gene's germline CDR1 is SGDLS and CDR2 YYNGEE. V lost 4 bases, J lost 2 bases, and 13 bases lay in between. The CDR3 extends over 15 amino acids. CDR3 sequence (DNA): TGTGCCAGCAGCAAAGGGACTTCTACCTACAATGAGCAGTTCTTC. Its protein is CASSKGTSTYNEQFF.

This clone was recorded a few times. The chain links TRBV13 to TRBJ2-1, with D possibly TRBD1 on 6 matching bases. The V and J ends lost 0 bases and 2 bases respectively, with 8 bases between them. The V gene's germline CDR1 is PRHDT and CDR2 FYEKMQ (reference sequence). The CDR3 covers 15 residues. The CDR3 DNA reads TGTGCCAGCAGCTTAGGAAGGGGGACCTACAATGAGCAGTTCTTC. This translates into CASSLGRGTYNEQFF. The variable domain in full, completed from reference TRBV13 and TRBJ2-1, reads AAGVIQSPRHLIKEKRETATLKCYPIPRHDTVYWYQQGPGQDPQFLISFYEKMQSDKGSIPDRFSAQQFSDYHSELNMSSLELGDSALYFCASSLGRGTYNEQFFGPGTRLTVL.

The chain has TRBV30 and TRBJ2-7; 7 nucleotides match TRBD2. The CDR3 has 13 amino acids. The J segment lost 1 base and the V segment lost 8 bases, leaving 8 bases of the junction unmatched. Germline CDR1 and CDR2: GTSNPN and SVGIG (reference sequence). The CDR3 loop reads CAGGSSGSYEQYF. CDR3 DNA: TGTGCCGGCGGCTCTAGCGGTTCCTACGAGCAGTACTTC.

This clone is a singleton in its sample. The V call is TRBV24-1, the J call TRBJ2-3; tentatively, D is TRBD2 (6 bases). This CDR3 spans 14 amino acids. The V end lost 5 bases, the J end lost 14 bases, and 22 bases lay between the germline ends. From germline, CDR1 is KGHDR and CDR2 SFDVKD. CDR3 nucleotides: TGTGCCACCAGTGCCGGGGGAACCGGGACTCCATGGTATTTT. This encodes CATSAGGTGTPWYF.

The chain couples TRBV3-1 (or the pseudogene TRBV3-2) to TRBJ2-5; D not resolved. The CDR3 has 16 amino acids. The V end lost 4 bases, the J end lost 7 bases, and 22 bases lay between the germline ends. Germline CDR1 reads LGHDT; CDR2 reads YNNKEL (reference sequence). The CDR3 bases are TGTGCCAGCAGCCCCACTCTGAACACCCTTCCGGGGACCCAGTACTTC. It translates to CASSPTLNTLPGTQYF.

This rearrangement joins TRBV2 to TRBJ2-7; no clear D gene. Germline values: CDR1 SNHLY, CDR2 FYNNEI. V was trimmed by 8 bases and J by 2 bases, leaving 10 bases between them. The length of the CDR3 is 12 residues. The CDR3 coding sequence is TGTGCCAGCTTAGGCGCGGCCTACGAGCAGTACTTC. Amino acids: CASLGAAYEQYF. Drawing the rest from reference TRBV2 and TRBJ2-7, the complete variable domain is EPEVTQTPSHQVTQMGQEVILRCVPISNHLYFYWYRQILGQKVEFLVSFYNNEISEKSEIFDDQFSVERPDGSNFTLKIRSTKLEDSAMYFCASLGAAYEQYFGPGTRLTVT.

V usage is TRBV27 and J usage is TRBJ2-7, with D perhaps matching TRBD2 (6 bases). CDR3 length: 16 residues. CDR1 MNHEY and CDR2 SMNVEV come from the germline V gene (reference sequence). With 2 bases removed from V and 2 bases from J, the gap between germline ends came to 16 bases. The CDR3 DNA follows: TGTGCCAGCAGTTTACGCAGGGAGGCCTTAACCTACGAGCAGTACTTC. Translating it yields CASSLRREALTYEQYF.

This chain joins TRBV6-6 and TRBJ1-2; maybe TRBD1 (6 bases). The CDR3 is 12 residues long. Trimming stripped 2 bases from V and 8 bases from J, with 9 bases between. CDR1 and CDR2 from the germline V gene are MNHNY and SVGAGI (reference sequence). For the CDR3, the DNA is TGTGCCAGCAGTTACGGGGGCAAAGGCTACACCTTC. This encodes CASSYGGKGYTF.

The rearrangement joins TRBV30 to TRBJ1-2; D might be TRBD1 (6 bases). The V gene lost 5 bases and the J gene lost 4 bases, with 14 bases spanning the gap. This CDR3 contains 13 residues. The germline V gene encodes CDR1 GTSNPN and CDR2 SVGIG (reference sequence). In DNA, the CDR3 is TGTGCCTGGGGGGCCCAGGGGCCCTATGGCTACACCTTC. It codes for CAWGAQGPYGYTF.

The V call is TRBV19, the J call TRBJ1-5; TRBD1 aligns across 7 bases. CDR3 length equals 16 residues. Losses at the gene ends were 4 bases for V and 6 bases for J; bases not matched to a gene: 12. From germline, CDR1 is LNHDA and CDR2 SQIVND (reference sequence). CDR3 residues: CASSTDRQGRGQPQHF. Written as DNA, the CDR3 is TGTGCCAGTAGTACGGACAGGCAGGGAAGAGGTCAGCCCCAGCATTTT.

In nucleotides, the CDR3 is TGTGCCACCAGCAGAGCTCGTAGGGCAGGGCCGGCCCAAGAGACCCAGTACTTC. Translation gives CATSRARRAGPAQETQYF. The V call is TRBV15, the J call TRBJ2-5, with D possibly being TRBD1 (5 bases). Germline V gives CDR1 LNHNV, CDR2 YYDKDF (reference sequence). Trimming cost V 1 base and J 1 base, with 19 bases left between them. The CDR3 spans 18 residues. The entire variable domain, with the rest obtained from reference TRBV15 and TRBJ2-5, is as follows: DAMVIQNPRYQVTQFGKPVTLSCSQTLNHNVMYWYQQKSSQAPKLLFHYYDKDFNNEADTPDNFQSRRPNTSFCFLDIRSPGLGDTAMYLCATSRARRAGPAQETQYFGPGTRLLVL.

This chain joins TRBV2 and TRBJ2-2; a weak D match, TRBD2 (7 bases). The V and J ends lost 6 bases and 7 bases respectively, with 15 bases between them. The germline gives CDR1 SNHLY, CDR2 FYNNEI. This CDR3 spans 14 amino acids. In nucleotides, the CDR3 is TGTGCCAGCAGAGTTGGGGGGGCCGGCGGGGAGCTGTTTTTT. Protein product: CASRVGGAGGELFF. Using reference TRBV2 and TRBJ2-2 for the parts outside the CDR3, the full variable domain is EPEVTQTPSHQVTQMGQEVILRCVPISNHLYFYWYRQILGQKVEFLVSFYNNEISEKSEIFDDQFSVERPDGSNFTLKIRSTKLEDSAMYFCASRVGGAGGELFFGEGSRLTVL.

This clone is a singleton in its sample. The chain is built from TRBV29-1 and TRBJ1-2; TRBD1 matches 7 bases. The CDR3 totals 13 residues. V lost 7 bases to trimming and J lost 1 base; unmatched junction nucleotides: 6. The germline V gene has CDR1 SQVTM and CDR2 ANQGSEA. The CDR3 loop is CSGSTGDNYGYTF. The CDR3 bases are TGCAGCGGCTCCACAGGGGATAACTATGGCTACACCTTC.